The text below deals with one TCR beta chain. TCRdb's copy holds only in-frame clones and misses some; the assay was immunoSEQ multiplex PCR. The repertoire holds about 100,000 clones, with 88% as singletons. This sample was taken from a study of blood T cell repertoires in COVID-19. Study overall: T cells, B-cell-depleted T cells, or PBMCs supplied cDNA or gDNA.

V lost 4 bases, J lost 5 bases, and 15 bases lay in between. This CDR3 spans 15 amino acids. CDR1 is MNHEY and CDR2 is SMNVEV in the germline V gene (reference sequence). The sequenced material came from peripheral blood. The source is a human donor in a cohort sampled during active COVID-19. The chain has TRBV27 and TRBJ1-5; possible D gene TRBD1, 5 bases. Here the CDR3 DNA reads TGTGCCAGCAGTTCTCTCCAGGGTGGTGATCAGCCCCAGCATTTT. The encoded protein is CASSSLQGGDQPQHF.